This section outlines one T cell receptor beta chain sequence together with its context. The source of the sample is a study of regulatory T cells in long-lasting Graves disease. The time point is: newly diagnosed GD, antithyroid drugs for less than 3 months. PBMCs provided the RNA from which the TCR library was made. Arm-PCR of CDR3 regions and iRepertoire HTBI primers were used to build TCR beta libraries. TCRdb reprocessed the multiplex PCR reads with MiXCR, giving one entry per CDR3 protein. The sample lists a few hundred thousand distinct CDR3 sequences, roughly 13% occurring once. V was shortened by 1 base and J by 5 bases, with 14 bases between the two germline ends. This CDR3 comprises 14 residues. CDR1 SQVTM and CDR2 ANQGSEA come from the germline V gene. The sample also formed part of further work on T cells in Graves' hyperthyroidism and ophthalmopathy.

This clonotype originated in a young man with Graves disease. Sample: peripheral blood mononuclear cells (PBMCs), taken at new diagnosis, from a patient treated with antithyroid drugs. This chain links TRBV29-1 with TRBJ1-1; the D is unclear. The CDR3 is CSVEVVSPGTEAFF. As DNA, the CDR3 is TGCAGCGTTGAAGTAGTCAGTCCAGGAACTGAAGCTTTCTTT.